Listed below are T cell receptor beta chains from one sample, sequenced in a study of neurological immune-mediated disorders. One entry per CDR3 protein, called by TCRdb with MiXCR from the 5' RACE reads. The sample comprises 65,000 to 75,000 distinct CDR3 sequences, 4.8% of which are singletons, and over 2% rests with the top ten. Sample: PBMCs. These receptors originate from a woman in her 70s with multiple sclerosis. Both conserved end residues are part of each CDR3. A D gene is named only where the DNA matches it firmly. Not all rows give a size; the values are once, few, many and, for expanded clones, a class.

J,D,size,V,DNA,CDR3
TRBJ2-6,TRBD1,many,TRBV3-1,TGTGCCAGCAGCCCAACAGGGGCCCGCTCTGGGGCCAACGTCCTGACTTTC,CASSPTGARSGANVLTF
TRBJ2-7,TRBD2,many,TRBV7-2,TGTGCCAGCAGCTCACTCACTAGCGGGGGGTCCTACGAGCAGTACTTC,CASSSLTSGGSYEQYF
TRBJ2-6,NA,NA,TRBV6-2/TRBV6-3,TGTGCCAGCGAGAGGAACACTGGGGCCAACGTCCTGACTTTC,CASERNTGANVLTF
TRBJ1-4,TRBD1,few,TRBV11-2,TGTGCCAGCACCGGACAGGGGTCGGAAAAACTGTTTTTT,CASTGQGSEKLFF
TRBJ2-4,NA,few,TRBV7-2,TGTGCCACAGATGTGGGAGAAAACATTCAGTACTTC,CATDVGENIQYF
TRBJ2-3,TRBD1,NA,TRBV7-9,TGTGCCAGCAGCTTCAAGACAGGGACCCCTTACACAGATACGCAGTATTTT,CASSFKTGTPYTDTQYF
TRBJ2-6,NA,many,TRBV7-2,TGTGCCGGCAGCCCCTTCGGGAAGGCCAACGTCCTGACTTTC,CAGSPFGKANVLTF
TRBJ1-1,NA,many,TRBV12-3/TRBV12-4,TGTGCCAGCAGTTCCCCTGGACGGACCACTGAAGCTTTCTTT,CASSSPGRTTEAFF
TRBJ2-6,NA,NA,TRBV14,TGTGCCAGCAGTCCGGGGAGTTACTCTGGGGCCAACGTCCTGACTTTC,CASSPGSYSGANVLTF
TRBJ2-7,TRBD1,many,TRBV6-6,TGTGCCAGCAGTTACTTGACAGGGCCTACCTACGAGCAGTACTTC,CASSYLTGPTYEQYF
TRBJ2-1,NA,many,TRBV4-3,TGCGCCAGCAGCCAAGGACGGGCCCGGGACAATGAGCAGTTCTTC,CASSQGRARDNEQFF
TRBJ2-3,TRBD2,NA,TRBV18,TGTGCCAGCTCACCACCAGCGGGAGGGTCCCCAGATACGCAGTATTTT,CASSPPAGGSPDTQYF
TRBJ2-2,NA,few,TRBV12-3/TRBV12-4,TGTGCCAGCGGTGGGGACGGGGAGCTGTTTTTT,CASGGDGELFF
TRBJ1-5,NA,many,TRBV5-5,TGTGCCAGCAGCTTGGACGGGGCGCCCCAGCATTTT,CASSLDGAPQHF
TRBJ2-7,TRBD2,NA,TRBV7-2,TGTGCCAACAGCTTACGGGAGGGGGTCGAGCAGTACTTC,CANSLREGVEQYF
TRBJ2-7,TRBD2,few,TRBV7-9,TGTGCCAGCAGCGCACCGGGACTAGCGTATGTCGAGCAGTACTTC,CASSAPGLAYVEQYF
TRBJ2-3,NA,many,TRBV7-9,TGTGCCAGCAGCCCACCGGGTTACACAGATACGCAGTATTTT,CASSPPGYTDTQYF
TRBJ2-7,NA,many,TRBV5-1,TGCGCCAGCAGCCTAACCACGTACGAGCAGTACTTC,CASSLTTYEQYF
TRBJ1-6,TRBD1,many,TRBV7-2,TGTGCCAGCAGCTCCGGACAGGGAGCCAATTCACCCCTCCACTTT,CASSSGQGANSPLHF
TRBJ1-3,NA,many,TRBV12-3/TRBV12-4,TGTGCCAGCAGTTTAGGACAGTTCAACAGCGGGAACACCATATATTTT,CASSLGQFNSGNTIYF
TRBJ2-6,NA,many,TRBV5-5,TGTGCCAGCAGCTGGATGGGGGCCAACGTCCTGACTTTC,CASSWMGANVLTF